The T cell receptor (beta chain) described here comes from a study of blood T cell repertoires in COVID-19. Overall study context: PBMCs, B-cell-depleted T cells, or T cells were the source of the cDNA or gDNA that made up the material.

Germline CDR1 reads MRHNA; CDR2 reads SNTAGT. Trimming cost V 6 bases and J 0 bases, with 8 bases left between them. This CDR3 spans 13 amino acids. Authors' processing steps: By means of reference gene primer amplification, nucleated cell counts were estimated. Here immunoSEQ multiplex PCR was the method, and the copy in TCRdb shows in-frame clones only, minus some. For V, J and clone size, that table is used; D and trimming come from the DNA. Here the sample spans about 61,000 clones, 70% to 80% being singletons. This rearrangement joins TRBV6-4 to TRBJ1-1; D gene unclear. What was sequenced was peripheral blood. This sequence was found in a man older than 75 with active or convalescent COVID-19. In DNA, the CDR3 is TGTGCCAGCAGGTGGTCGGTGAACACTGAAGCTTTCTTT. Amino acids: CASRWSVNTEAFF.